The 7 T cell receptor beta chains presented below share a single source sample, sequenced in a study of OX40 agonist ivuxolimab in advanced cancers. Sequenced by immunoSEQ multiplex PCR; TCRdb stores in-frame clones only, minus some. The table has 55,000 to 85,000 clones, about 85% seen once. Sequenced material: CD4+ or CD8+ T cells sorted from blood, taken in a trial of the OX40 agonist ivuxolimab. Receptor source: an adult with an advanced solid tumor such as melanoma, head and neck, liver or kidney cancer.

The gene calls are TRBV30 and TRBJ1-1, with D tentatively TRBD1 (6 bases). This CDR3 is built from 13 residues. Germline CDR1 and CDR2: GTSNPN and SVGIG (reference sequence). Trimming left V 0 bases short and J 4 bases short, with 9 bases between. The CDR3: CAWSVGGGTEAFF. CDR3 nucleotides: TGTGCCTGGAGTGTAGGGGGGGGCACTGAAGCTTTCTTT.

CDR3 sequence (DNA): TGTGCCAGCAGCTTCGACAGGGGTCCAGATACGCAGTATTTT. As protein: CASSFDRGPDTQYF. The chain is built from TRBV11-1 and TRBJ2-3; the match to TRBD1 covers 8 bases. CDR1 and CDR2 (germline): SGHAT, FQDESV (reference sequence). The CDR3 loop spans 14 amino acids. The trim removed 3 bases at V and 4 bases at J, leaving 3 bases unmatched.

This clone was seen a single time. This chain uses TRBV18 with TRBJ2-1, with unresolved D. This CDR3 is built from 15 residues. Germline V gene lookup returns CDR1 KGHSH and CDR2 LQKENI. Trimming took 2 bases from V and 0 from J, leaving 8 bases between them. The CDR3 DNA reads TGTGCCAGCTCACCATCACAGAGCTCCTACAATGAGCAGTTCTTC. Its translation: CASSPSQSSYNEQFF.

The chain carries TRBV9 and TRBJ2-5, with 14 nucleotides matching TRBD2. CDR3 length: 18 amino acids. Germline V gene sequence: CDR1 SGDLS, CDR2 YYNGEE. The ends lost 3 bases at V and 2 bases at J; junction bases unmatched: 9. The CDR3 DNA reads TGTGCCAGCAGCGCGGGGACTAGCGGGAGAATAGGGCAAGAGACCCAGTACTTC. This codes for CASSAGTSGRIGQETQYF.

The gene calls are TRBV20-1 and TRBJ2-7; D unresolved. The germline V gene encodes CDR1 DFQATT and CDR2 SNEGSKA (reference sequence). With 7 bases removed from V and 0 bases from J, the gap between germline ends came to 7 bases. The CDR3 is made up of 11 amino acids. The CDR3 region has the DNA TGCAGTGTGTTAGTCTCCTACGAGCAGTACTTC. It specifies CSVLVSYEQYF.

This chain joins TRBV5-4 and TRBJ1-4; D gene ambiguous. CDR1 and CDR2 (germline): SGHNT, YYREEE (reference sequence). Deletions cut 1 base from V and 5 bases from J, with 6 bases between. The CDR3 is 13 amino acids. CDR3 sequence reads: CASSLMGNEKLFF. DNA for the CDR3: TGTGCCAGCAGCTTGATGGGAAATGAAAAACTGTTTTTT.

The CDR3 nucleotides read TGTGCCAGCAGCAGAGATCCCGGGACAGGGAGATGGGCCTCCTATAATTCACCCCTCCACTTT. This translates into CASSRDPGTGRWASYNSPLHF. The J gene is TRBJ1-6, the V gene TRBV21-1; the listed D gene, TRBD1, was not tested against the DNA. TRBV21-1 is listed as a pseudogene. This CDR3 is built from 21 residues.